This T cell receptor beta chain was captured in a study of T cell changes during pregnancy in multiple sclerosis. Generated by immunoSEQ multiplex PCR, the TCRdb table keeps only in-frame clones and is missing some. Here the sample spans 15,000 to 25,000 clones, 86% being singletons. Germline trimming cut 4 bases from V and 0 bases from J; bases unmatched to any gene: 1. Germline V gives CDR1 SEHNR, CDR2 FQNEAQ (reference sequence). This CDR3 is 14 amino acids long. Specimen: CD8+ T cells from peripheral blood mononuclear cells, collected in the third trimester of pregnancy. This chain connects TRBV7-9 to TRBJ2-3; 7 bases match TRBD2. The sequence was collected from a female donor in good health, enrolled as a control in a pregnancy study. The CDR3 here is CASSWGGSTDTQYF. In DNA, the CDR3 is TGTGCCAGCAGCTGGGGGGGAAGCACAGATACGCAGTATTTT. Supplemented by reference TRBV7-9 and TRBJ2-3, the full variable domain reads DTGVSQNPRHKITKRGQNVTFRCDPISEHNRLYWYRQTLGQGPEFLTYFQNEAQLEKSRLLSDRFSAERPKGSFSTLEIQRTEQGDSAMYLCASSWGGSTDTQYFGPGTRLTVL.